The rows below give T cell receptor beta chains drawn from one sample of a study of blood T cell repertoires in COVID-19. Using immunoSEQ multiplex PCR, the repertoire was profiled, and TCRdb retains in-frame clones only, with some absent. The table includes 95,000 to 150,000 clones, 80% detected once. Sample: peripheral blood. The receptors here all came from a man aged 55 to 70 with active or convalescent COVID-19. Each CDR3 is given with its conserved first and last residue. Each record gives: D gene, clone size, V gene, J gene, CDR3 protein, CDR3 DNA. A D gene is named only where the DNA matches it firmly. Some rows mark clone size as missing; the rest say once, few, many or name a class of expanded clone.

.	.	TRBV3-1/TRBV3-2	TRBJ1-2	CASSHPRPAGYTF	TGTGCCAGCAGCCATCCCAGGCCGGCCGGCTACACCTTC
TRBD2	.	TRBV4-1	TRBJ2-7	CASSHGLAGTPYEQYF	TGCGCCAGCAGCCACGGACTAGCGGGAACCCCCTACGAGCAGTACTTC
.	.	TRBV3-1/TRBV3-2	TRBJ2-3	CASSQNPGAADTQYF	TGTGCCAGCAGCCAAAATCCGGGAGCCGCAGATACGCAGTATTTT
.	.	TRBV29-1	TRBJ2-5	CSVEIGETQYF	TGCAGCGTTGAAATCGGGGAGACCCAGTACTTC
.	.	TRBV20-1	TRBJ2-1	CSARRSEQFF	TGCAGTGCTAGAAGGAGTGAGCAGTTCTTC
.	.	TRBV7-9	TRBJ2-3	CASSLVFPGIGGTQYF	TGTGCCAGCAGCTTAGTTTTTCCCGGGATAGGGGGTACGCAGTATTTT
TRBD2	.	TRBV6-5	TRBJ2-7	CASSLLGGSYEQYF	TGTGCCAGCTCGCTGTTGGGGGGGTCCTACGAGCAGTACTTC
TRBD2	.	TRBV27	TRBJ2-7	CASSGSFAGGYEQYF	TGTGCCAGCAGCGGATCCTTCGCGGGAGGCTACGAGCAGTACTTC
TRBD1	once	TRBV6-4	TRBJ2-2	CASSDQGVTGELFF	TGTGCCAGCAGTGACCAGGGGGTGACCGGGGAGCTGTTTTTT
.	.	TRBV14	TRBJ2-7	CASSQVASHFYEQYF	TGTGCCAGCAGCCAAGTTGCTAGTCACTTCTACGAGCAGTACTTC
TRBD1	.	TRBV7-9	TRBJ2-6	CASSLLGQDTWGANVLTF	TGTGCCAGCAGCTTACTTGGACAGGACACGTGGGGGGCCAACGTCCTGACTTTC
TRBD1	.	TRBV6-4	TRBJ2-6	CASPGQGRSSGANVLTF	TGTGCCAGCCCGGGACAGGGGCGTAGCTCTGGGGCCAACGTCCTGACTTTC
.	.	TRBV18	TRBJ2-3	CASSPLNGVTSTDTQYF	TGTGCCAGCTCACCATTAAACGGGGTCACTAGCACAGATACGCAGTATTTT
.	.	TRBV7-2	TRBJ1-6	CASSLYNSYNSPLHF	TGTGCCAGCAGCTTATATAACTCCTATAATTCACCCCTCCACTTT
.	.	TRBV27	TRBJ2-2	CASSQNSAGELFF	TGTGCCAGCAGCCAAAATAGTGCCGGGGAGCTGTTTTTT
.	.	TRBV2	TRBJ1-1	CASKLTASLEAFF	TGTGCCAGCAAACTGACAGCCAGTCTTGAAGCTTTCTTT
TRBD1	.	TRBV6-6	TRBJ2-3	CASSPGQDTDTQYF	TGTGCCAGCAGCCCGGGACAGGACACAGATACGCAGTATTTT
.	.	TRBV5-5	TRBJ1-4	CASSTHGQSHEKLFF	TGTGCCAGCAGCACCCACGGTCAATCACATGAAAAACTGTTTTTT
.	.	TRBV7-2	TRBJ1-6	CASSLLDQRSSPLHF	TGTGCCAGCAGTCTCCTCGACCAACGGAGTTCACCCCTCCACTTT
TRBD1	.	TRBV24-1	TRBJ2-7	CATSDGGQGKDEQYF	TGTGCCACCAGTGATGGGGGACAGGGGAAGGACGAGCAGTACTTC
.	.	TRBV19	TRBJ2-7	CASSIDGSGNSYEQYF	TGTGCCAGTAGTATAGACGGGTCGGGGAACTCCTACGAGCAGTACTTC
TRBD1	.	TRBV27	TRBJ1-2	CASSRDRGFYGYTF	TGTGCCAGCAGTCGGGACAGGGGGTTCTATGGCTACACCTTC
TRBD2	.	TRBV20-1	TRBJ2-7	CSASPTGTRHYEQYF	TGCAGTGCTAGTCCAACCGGGACTAGACACTACGAGCAGTACTTC
.	.	TRBV5-1	TRBJ2-3	CASSLDGGSSTDTQYF	TGCGCCAGCAGCTTGGACGGCGGGTCTAGCACAGATACGCAGTATTTT
TRBD1	.	TRBV11-2	TRBJ2-7	CASSGRGTGVYEQYF	TGTGCCAGCAGCGGACGAGGGACAGGGGTTTACGAGCAGTACTTC
.	once	TRBV6-5	TRBJ2-2	CASSPPGGELFF	TGTGCCAGCAGTCCCCCGGGCGGGGAGCTGTTTTTT
TRBD1	.	TRBV5-1	TRBJ2-2	CASSSTGAGTGELFF	TGCGCCAGCAGCTCTACAGGGGCCGGCACCGGGGAGCTGTTTTTT
TRBD2	once	TRBV7-2	TRBJ2-1	CASSSPRTSGRARVF	TGTGCCAGCAGCTCGCCCCGGACTAGCGGGAGGGCCCGGGTCTTC